The 10 T cell receptor beta chains below all came from one sample that was sequenced in a study of shared clonotypes between healthy human individuals. Libraries were prepared by immunoSEQ multiplex PCR; TCRdb keeps only in-frame clonotypes and omits some of them. The sample lists approximately 1.9 million clones; around 95% were seen once. Positively selected for CCR7, the CD45RO-negative cells used as naive CD8 cells excluded terminally differentiated effector memory CD45RA+ cells. The sequencing sample was made of naive CD8+ T cells from PBMCs. All receptors derive from a man younger than 35 in good health. Some clones in this sample may be carry-over from other donors' samples.

The chain employs TRBV7-9 and TRBJ1-5; D is ambiguous. This CDR3 has 14 amino acids. V lost 6 bases and J lost 4, with 13 bases in between. CDR1 and CDR2 from the germline V gene are SEHNR and FQNEAQ (reference sequence). CDR3 sequence (DNA): TGTGCCAGCAGTACTGGTTTGCGGAATCAGCCCCAGCATTTT. It encodes CASSTGLRNQPQHF.

The count of this clone is one. The chain is built from TRBV27 and TRBJ2-7, with 14 bases matching TRBD2. CDR1 MNHEY and CDR2 SMNVEV come from the germline V gene (reference sequence). V lost 5 bases and J lost 5; bases outside the gene matches: 5. The CDR3 covers 15 residues. Here the CDR3 reads CASSPGLAGVHEQYF. CDR3 nucleotide sequence: TGTGCCAGCAGTCCGGGACTAGCGGGAGTCCACGAGCAGTACTTC.

This clone showed up just once. The genes are TRBV10-3 and TRBJ1-1; 9 nucleotides align to TRBD1. The CDR3 has 14 amino acids. CDR1 and CDR2 from the germline V gene are ENHRY and SYGVKD. The V gene end was trimmed by 6 bases and the J gene end by 3 bases; junction bases not matched to a gene: 5. This CDR3 reads CAIRDRGMDTEAFF. CDR3 nucleotides: TGTGCCATCAGGGACAGGGGAATGGACACTGAAGCTTTCTTT.

The chain links TRBV15 to TRBJ1-2; perhaps TRBD1 as D (5 bases). V dropped 5 bases and J dropped 8 bases, with 15 bases sitting between them. The CDR3 extends over 13 amino acids. Germline CDR1 is LNHNV and CDR2 is YYDKDF (reference sequence). CDR3 sequence: CATSPQGPKGYTF. CDR3 DNA sequence: TGTGCCACCAGCCCCCAGGGCCCTAAAGGCTACACCTTC. The variable domain in full, with the rest retrieved from reference TRBV15 and TRBJ1-2, is DAMVIQNPRYQVTQFGKPVTLSCSQTLNHNVMYWYQQKSSQAPKLLFHYYDKDFNNEADTPDNFQSRRPNTSFCFLDIRSPGLGDTAMYLCATSPQGPKGYTFGSGTRLTVV.

This chain links TRBV4-3 with TRBJ2-2; 7 bases are shared with TRBD1. This CDR3 contains 16 residues. V lost 0 bases, J lost 5 bases, and 6 bases stayed unmatched. The germline CDR1 and CDR2 sequences are LGHNA and YSLEER. The CDR3: CASSQDYQGVTGELFF. CDR3 DNA: TGCGCCAGCAGCCAAGATTACCAGGGGGTTACCGGGGAGCTGTTTTTT.

The V and J genes are TRBV27 and TRBJ1-3; the D gene is possibly TRBD1 (5 bases). Germline V gives CDR1 MNHEY, CDR2 SMNVEV (reference sequence). The V and J ends lost 2 bases and 0 bases respectively, with 8 bases between them. This CDR3 contains 15 residues. The DNA for the CDR3 is TGTGCCAGCAGTTTAGCAGGGCCCTCTGGAAACACCATATATTTT. Translation: CASSLAGPSGNTIYF.

Comments on this clone: Other DNA sequences in this specimen translate into the identical CDR3. The chain recombines TRBV19 with TRBJ2-5; D assignment may be TRBD1 or TRBD2 (5 bases each). The CDR3 is made up of 13 amino acids. Per germline, CDR1 LNHDA and CDR2 SQIVND (reference sequence). V lost 2 bases and J 5 bases, leaving 9 bases between the germline ends. CDR3 protein: CASSIRGQETQYF. The CDR3 DNA reads as TGTGCCAGTAGTATACGGGGCCAGGAGACCCAGTACTTC.

The CDR3 DNA reads as TGTGCCAGCAGTTTTGAAACAGGGGTAGCCAAAAACATTCAGTACTTC. It encodes CASSFETGVAKNIQYF. The chain couples TRBV28 to TRBJ2-4; 7 nucleotides match TRBD1. This CDR3 is built from 16 residues. Per germline, CDR1 MDHEN and CDR2 SYDVKM. J was trimmed by 0 bases and V by 3 bases; bases with no gene match: 5.

This chain links TRBV14 with TRBJ2-3, with D perhaps TRBD1 (5 bases). Germline V gene lookup returns CDR1 SGHDN and CDR2 FVKESK. The V and J ends lost 3 bases and 3 bases respectively, with 10 bases between them. The CDR3 loop spans 14 amino acids. The CDR3 nucleotides are TGTGCCAGCAGCCAGACCCCAGGGACAGATACGCAGTATTTT. The encoded protein is CASSQTPGTDTQYF. Using reference TRBV14 and TRBJ2-3 for the parts outside the CDR3, the full variable domain is EAGVTQFPSHSVIEKGQTVTLRCDPISGHDNLYWYRRVMGKEIKFLLHFVKESKQDESGMPNNRFLAERTGGTYSTLKVQPAELEDSGVYFCASSQTPGTDTQYFGPGTRLTVL.

The chain joins TRBV11-3 to TRBJ2-5; D ambiguous. The germline V gene encodes CDR1 SGHNT and CDR2 YENEEA. Trimming took off 5 bases at V and 7 bases at J, with 11 bases between the two ends. The CDR3 covers 12 residues. The CDR3 sequence: CASSDRTGTQYF. The CDR3 DNA follows: TGTGCCAGCAGCGATCGGACCGGGACCCAGTACTTC.